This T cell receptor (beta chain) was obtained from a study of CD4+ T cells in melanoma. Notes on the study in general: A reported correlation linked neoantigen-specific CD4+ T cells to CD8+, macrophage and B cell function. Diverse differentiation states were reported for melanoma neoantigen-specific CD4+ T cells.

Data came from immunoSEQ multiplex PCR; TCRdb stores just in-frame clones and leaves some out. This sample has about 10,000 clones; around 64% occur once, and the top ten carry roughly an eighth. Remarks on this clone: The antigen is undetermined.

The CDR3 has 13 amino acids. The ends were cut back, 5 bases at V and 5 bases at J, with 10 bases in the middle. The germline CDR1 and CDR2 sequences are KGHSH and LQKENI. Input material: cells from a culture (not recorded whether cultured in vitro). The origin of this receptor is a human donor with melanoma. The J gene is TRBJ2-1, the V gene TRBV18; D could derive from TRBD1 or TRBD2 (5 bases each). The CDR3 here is CASSTGTDNEQFF. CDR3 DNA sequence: TGTGCCAGCTCAACCGGGACGGACAATGAGCAGTTCTTC. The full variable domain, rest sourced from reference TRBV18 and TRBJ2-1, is NAGVMQNPRHLVRRRGQEARLRCSPMKGHSHVYWYRQLPEEGLKFMVYLQKENIIDESGMPKERFSAEFPKEGPSILRIQQVVRGDSAAYFCASSTGTDNEQFFGPGTRLTVL.